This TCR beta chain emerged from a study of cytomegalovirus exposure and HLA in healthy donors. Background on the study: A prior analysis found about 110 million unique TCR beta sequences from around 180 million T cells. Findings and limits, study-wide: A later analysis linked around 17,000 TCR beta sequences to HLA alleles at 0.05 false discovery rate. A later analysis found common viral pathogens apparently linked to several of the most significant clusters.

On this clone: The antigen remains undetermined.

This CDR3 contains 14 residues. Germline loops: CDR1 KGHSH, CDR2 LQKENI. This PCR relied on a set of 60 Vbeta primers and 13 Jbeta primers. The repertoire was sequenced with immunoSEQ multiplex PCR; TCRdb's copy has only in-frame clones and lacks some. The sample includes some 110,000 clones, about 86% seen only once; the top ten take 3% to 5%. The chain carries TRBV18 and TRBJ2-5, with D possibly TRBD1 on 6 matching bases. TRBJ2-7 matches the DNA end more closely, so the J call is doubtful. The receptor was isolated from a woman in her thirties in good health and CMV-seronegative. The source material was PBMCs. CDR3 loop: CASSRDTSSYEQYF. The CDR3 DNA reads TGTGCCAGCTCACGGGACACGTCCTCCTACGAGCAGTACTTC.